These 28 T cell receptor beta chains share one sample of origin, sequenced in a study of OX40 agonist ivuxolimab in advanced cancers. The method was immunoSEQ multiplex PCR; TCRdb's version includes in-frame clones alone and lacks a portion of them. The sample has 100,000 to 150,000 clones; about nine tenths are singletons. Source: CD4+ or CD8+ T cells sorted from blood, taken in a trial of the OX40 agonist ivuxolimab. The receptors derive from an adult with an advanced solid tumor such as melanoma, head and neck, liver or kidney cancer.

The CDR3 region has the DNA TGTGCTAGTGGGGGGACCGCCAACACTGAAGCTTTCTTT. This encodes CASGGTANTEAFF. The J gene is TRBJ1-1, the V gene TRBV12-5, with a tentative D call TRBD1 (5 bases). Germline V gives CDR1 LGHNT, CDR2 FRNRAP. The CDR3 extends over 13 amino acids. Trimming shortened V by 6 bases and J by 2 bases, and 10 bases separated the two germline ends.

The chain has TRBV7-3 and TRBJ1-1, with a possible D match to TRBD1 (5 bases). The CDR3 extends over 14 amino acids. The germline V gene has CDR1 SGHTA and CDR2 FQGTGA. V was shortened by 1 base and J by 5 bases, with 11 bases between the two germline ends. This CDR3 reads CASSLNQGGTEAFF. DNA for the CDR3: TGTGCCAGCAGCTTAAACCAGGGTGGAACTGAAGCTTTCTTT.

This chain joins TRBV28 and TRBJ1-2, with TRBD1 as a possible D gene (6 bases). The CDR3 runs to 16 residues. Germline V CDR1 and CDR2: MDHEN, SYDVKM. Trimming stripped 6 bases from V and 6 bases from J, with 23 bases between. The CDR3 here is CASSLPYGGGGNGYTF. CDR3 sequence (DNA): TGTGCCAGCAGCCTTCCCTACGGGGGGGGCGGCAATGGCTACACCTTC.

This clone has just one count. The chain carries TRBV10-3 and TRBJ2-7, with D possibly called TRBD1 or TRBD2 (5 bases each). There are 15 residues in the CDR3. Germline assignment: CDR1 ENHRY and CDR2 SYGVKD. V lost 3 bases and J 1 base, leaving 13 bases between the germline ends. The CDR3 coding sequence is TGTGCCATCAGTGACGGGAAGGGGAGTTCCTACGAGCAGTACTTC. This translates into CAISDGKGSSYEQYF.

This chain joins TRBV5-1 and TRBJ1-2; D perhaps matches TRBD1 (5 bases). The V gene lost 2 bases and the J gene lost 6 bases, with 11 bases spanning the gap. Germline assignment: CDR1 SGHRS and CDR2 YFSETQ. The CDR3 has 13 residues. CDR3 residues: CASSFPGYNGYTF. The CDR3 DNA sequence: TGCGCCAGCAGCTTCCCAGGGTATAATGGCTACACCTTC.

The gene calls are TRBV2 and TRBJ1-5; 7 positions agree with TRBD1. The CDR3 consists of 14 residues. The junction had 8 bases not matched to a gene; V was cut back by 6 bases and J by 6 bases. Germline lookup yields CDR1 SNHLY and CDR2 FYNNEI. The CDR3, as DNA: TGTGCCAGCAGCGAAAAGGGGGCCGGTCAGCCCCAGCATTTT. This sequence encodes CASSEKGAGQPQHF.

The CDR3 DNA sequence: TGTGCCAGTCAGAGGGAGGTAGGCGAGCAGTACTTC. It yields the protein CASQREVGEQYF. The chain combines TRBV19 with TRBJ2-7, with D maybe TRBD2 (6 bases). V lost 8 bases to trimming and J lost 6 bases, with 14 bases between them. The CDR3 totals 12 residues. Germline CDR1 and CDR2: LNHDA and SQIVND (reference sequence).

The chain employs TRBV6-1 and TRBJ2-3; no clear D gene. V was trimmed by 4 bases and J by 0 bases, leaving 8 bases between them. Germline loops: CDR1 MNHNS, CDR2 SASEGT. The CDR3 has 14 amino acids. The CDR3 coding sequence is TGTGCCAGCAGTGGTCAGACAAGCACAGATACGCAGTATTTT. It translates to CASSGQTSTDTQYF.

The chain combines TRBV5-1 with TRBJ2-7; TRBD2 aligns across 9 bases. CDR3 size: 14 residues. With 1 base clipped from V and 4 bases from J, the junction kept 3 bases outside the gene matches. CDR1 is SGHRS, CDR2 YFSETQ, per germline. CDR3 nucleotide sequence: TGCGCCAGCAGCTTGATAGCGGGAGAATACGAGCAGTACTTC. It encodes CASSLIAGEYEQYF.

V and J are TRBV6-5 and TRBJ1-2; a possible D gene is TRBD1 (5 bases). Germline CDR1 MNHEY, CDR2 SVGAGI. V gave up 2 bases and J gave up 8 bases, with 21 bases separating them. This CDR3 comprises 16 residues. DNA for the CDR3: TGTGCCAGCAGTTACGGAGGCCCGGGACTCAGGCCCGGCTACACCTTC. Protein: CASSYGGPGLRPGYTF.

Here the CDR3 reads CASSEAGNSNQPQHF. The CDR3 DNA sequence: TGTGCCAGCAGTGAAGCAGGGAATAGCAATCAGCCCCAGCATTTT. This chain joins TRBV6-1 and TRBJ1-5; D unresolved. The V gene lost 0 bases and the J gene lost 0 bases, with 6 bases spanning the gap. The CDR3 sequence is 15 residues long. Germline V gene sequence: CDR1 MNHNS, CDR2 SASEGT.

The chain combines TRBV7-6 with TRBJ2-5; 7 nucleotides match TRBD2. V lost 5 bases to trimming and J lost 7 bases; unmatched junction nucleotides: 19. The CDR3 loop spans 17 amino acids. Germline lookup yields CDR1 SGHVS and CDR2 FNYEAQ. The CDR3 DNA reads TGTGCCAGCAGCCCGGCGGTAGGCGGGGGAACCCCTGGGACCCAGTACTTC. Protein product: CASSPAVGGGTPGTQYF.

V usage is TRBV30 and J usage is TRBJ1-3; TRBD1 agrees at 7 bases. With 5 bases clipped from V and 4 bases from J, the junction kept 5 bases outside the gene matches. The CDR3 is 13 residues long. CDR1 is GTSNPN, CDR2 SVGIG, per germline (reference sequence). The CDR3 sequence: CAWGGDSGNTIYF. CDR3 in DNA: TGTGCCTGGGGTGGGGACAGCGGAAACACCATATATTTT.

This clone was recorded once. The CDR3 reads CASRLVSNQPQHF. For the CDR3, the DNA is TGTGCCAGCAGACTTGTCTCGAATCAGCCCCAGCATTTT. The chain couples TRBV28 to TRBJ1-5; D remains unclear. CDR3 length: 13 residues. V lost 6 bases and J lost 4, with 10 bases in between. Germline V gene sequence: CDR1 MDHEN, CDR2 SYDVKM.

For the CDR3, the DNA is TGCAGCGCCACCCCGACTAGCGGGACACTCACAGATACGCAGTATTTT. Protein: CSATPTSGTLTDTQYF. The chain joins TRBV29-1 to TRBJ2-3, with 11 bases matching TRBD2. Per the germline V gene, CDR1 is SQVTM and CDR2 is ANQGSEA. The CDR3 spans 16 residues. V was pared by 7 bases and J by 2 bases, with 11 bases of the junction left unmatched.

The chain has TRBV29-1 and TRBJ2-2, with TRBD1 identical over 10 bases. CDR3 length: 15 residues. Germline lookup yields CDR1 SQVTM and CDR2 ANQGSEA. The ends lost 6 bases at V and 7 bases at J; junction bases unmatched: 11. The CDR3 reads CSVLRGQGRDGELFF. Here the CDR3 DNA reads TGCAGCGTCCTAAGGGGACAGGGGCGGGACGGGGAGCTGTTTTTT.

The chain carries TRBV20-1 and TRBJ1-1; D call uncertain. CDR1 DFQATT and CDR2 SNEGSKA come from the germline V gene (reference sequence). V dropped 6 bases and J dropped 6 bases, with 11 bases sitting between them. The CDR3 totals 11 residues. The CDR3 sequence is CSASGRAEAFF. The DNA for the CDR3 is TGCAGTGCCAGCGGTAGGGCTGAAGCTTTCTTT.

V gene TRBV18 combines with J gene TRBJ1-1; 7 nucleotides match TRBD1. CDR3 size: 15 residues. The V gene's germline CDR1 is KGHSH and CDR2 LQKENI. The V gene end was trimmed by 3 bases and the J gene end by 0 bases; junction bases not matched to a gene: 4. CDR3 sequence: CASSPAGQLNTEAFF. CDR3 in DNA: TGTGCCAGCTCACCGGCGGGACAGTTGAACACTGAAGCTTTCTTT.

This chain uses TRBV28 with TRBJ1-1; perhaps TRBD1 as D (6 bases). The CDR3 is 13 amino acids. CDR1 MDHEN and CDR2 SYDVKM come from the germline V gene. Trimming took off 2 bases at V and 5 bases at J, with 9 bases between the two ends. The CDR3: CASSLNQGTEAFF. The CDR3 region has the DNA TGTGCCAGCAGTTTAAATCAGGGGACTGAAGCTTTCTTT.

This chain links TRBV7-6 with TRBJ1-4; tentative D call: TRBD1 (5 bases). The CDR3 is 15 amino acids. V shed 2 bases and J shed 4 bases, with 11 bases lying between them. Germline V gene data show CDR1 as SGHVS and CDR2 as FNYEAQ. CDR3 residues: CASSLRQGYNEKLFF. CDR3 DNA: TGTGCCAGCAGCTTACGCCAGGGATATAATGAAAAACTGTTTTTT.

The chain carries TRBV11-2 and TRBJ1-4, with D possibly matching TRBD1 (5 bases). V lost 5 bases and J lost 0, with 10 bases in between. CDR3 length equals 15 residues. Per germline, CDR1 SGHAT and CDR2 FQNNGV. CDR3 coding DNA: TGTGCCAGCAGCGCCCAAGGGGCAACTAATGAAAAACTGTTTTTT. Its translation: CASSAQGATNEKLFF. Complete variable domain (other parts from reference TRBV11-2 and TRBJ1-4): EAGVAQSPRYKIIEKRQSVAFWCNPISGHATLYWYQQILGQGPKLLIQFQNNGVVDDSQLPKDRFSAERLKGVDSTLKIQPAKLEDSAVYLCASSAQGATNEKLFFGSGTQLSVL.

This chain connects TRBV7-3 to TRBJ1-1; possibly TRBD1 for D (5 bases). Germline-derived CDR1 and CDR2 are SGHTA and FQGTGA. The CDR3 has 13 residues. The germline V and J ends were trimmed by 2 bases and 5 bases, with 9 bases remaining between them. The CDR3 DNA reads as TGTGCCAGCAGCTTAGTATCAGGGACTGAAGCTTTCTTT. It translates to CASSLVSGTEAFF.

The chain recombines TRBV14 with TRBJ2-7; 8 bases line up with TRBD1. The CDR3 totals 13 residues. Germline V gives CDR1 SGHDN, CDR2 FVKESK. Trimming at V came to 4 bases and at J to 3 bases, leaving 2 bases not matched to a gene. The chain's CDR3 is CASSPGQGYEQYF. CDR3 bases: TGTGCCAGCAGCCCTGGACAGGGCTACGAGCAGTACTTC.

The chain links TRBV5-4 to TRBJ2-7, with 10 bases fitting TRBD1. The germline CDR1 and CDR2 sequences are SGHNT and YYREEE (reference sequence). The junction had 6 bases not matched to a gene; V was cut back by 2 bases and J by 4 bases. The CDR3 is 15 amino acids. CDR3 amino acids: CASSFPGQGLYEQYF. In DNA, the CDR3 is TGTGCCAGCAGCTTCCCGGGACAGGGGTTATACGAGCAGTACTTC.

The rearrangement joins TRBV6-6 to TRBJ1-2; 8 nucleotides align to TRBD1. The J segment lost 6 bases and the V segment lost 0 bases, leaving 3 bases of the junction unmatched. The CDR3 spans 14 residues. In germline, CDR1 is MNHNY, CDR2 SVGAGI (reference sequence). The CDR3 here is CASSYSTGVNGYTF. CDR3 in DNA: TGTGCCAGCAGTTACTCGACAGGGGTAAATGGCTACACCTTC.

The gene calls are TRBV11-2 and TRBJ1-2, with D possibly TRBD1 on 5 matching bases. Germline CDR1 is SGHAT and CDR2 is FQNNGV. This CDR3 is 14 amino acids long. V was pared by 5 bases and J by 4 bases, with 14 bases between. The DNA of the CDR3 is TGTGCCAGCAGCAGCGACGGGGGGGTCTATGGCTACACCTTC. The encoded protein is CASSSDGGVYGYTF.

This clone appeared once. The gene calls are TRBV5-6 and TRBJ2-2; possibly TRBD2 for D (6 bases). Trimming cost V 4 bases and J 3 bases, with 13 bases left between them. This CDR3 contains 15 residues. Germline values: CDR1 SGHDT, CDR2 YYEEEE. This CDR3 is CASSRGTAYTGELFF. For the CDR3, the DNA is TGTGCCAGCAGCCGGGGGACGGCCTACACCGGGGAGCTGTTTTTT.

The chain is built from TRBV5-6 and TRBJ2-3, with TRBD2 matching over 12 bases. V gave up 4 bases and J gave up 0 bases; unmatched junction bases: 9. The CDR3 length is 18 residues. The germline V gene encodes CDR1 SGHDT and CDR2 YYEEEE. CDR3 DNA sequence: TGTGCCAGCAGCCACCTAGCGGGAGGGCCTTTAAGCACAGATACGCAGTATTTT. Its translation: CASSHLAGGPLSTDTQYF.